This T cell receptor beta chain was sequenced in a study of shared clonotypes between healthy human individuals. Study information: Donors consisted of a couple of women and three men between 18 and 49.

Generated by immunoSEQ multiplex PCR, the TCRdb table keeps only in-frame clones and is missing some. Of about 730,000 clones in the sample, approximately 77% were seen once. J was trimmed by 7 bases and V by 8 bases; bases with no gene match: 15. Looked up from germline, CDR1 is MGHRA and CDR2 is YSYEKL. The CDR3 loop spans 16 amino acids. The chain recombines TRBV4-1 with TRBJ2-3; TRBD2 aligns across 10 bases. Sequencing was performed on memory CD4+ T cells sorted from blood. Stated subset: CD45RA-negative fraction. The receptor was derived from a woman in her twenties or thirties in good health. In nucleotides, the CDR3 is TGCGCCAGCGCTGAAATGAGCGGGAGGGTCGGGCATACGCAGTATTTT. It translates to CASAEMSGRVGHTQYF.